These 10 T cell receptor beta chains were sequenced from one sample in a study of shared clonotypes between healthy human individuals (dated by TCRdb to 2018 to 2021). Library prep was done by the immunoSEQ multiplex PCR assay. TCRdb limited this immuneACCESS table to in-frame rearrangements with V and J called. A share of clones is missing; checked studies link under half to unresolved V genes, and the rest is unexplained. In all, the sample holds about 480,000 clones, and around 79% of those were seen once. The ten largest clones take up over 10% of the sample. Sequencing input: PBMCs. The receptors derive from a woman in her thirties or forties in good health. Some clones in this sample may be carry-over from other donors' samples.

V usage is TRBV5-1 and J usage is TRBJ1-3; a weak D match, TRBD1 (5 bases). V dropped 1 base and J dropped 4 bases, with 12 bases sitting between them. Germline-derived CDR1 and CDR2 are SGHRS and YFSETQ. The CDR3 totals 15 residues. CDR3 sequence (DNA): TGCGCCAGCAGCTTGTTAGGGGCTCCCGGAAACACCATATATTTT. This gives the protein CASSLLGAPGNTIYF. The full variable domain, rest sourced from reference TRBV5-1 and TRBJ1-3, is KAGVTQTPRYLIKTRGQQVTLSCSPISGHRSVSWYQQTPGQGLQFLFEYFSETQRNKGNFPGRFSGRQFSNSRSEMNVSTLELGDSALYLCASSLLGAPGNTIYFGEGSWLTVV.

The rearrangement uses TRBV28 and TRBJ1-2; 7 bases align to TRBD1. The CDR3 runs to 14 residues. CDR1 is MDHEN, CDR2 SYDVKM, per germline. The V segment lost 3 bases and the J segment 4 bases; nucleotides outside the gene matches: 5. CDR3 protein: CASSLTGSPYGYTF. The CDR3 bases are TGTGCCAGCAGTTTGACAGGGAGTCCCTATGGCTACACCTTC.

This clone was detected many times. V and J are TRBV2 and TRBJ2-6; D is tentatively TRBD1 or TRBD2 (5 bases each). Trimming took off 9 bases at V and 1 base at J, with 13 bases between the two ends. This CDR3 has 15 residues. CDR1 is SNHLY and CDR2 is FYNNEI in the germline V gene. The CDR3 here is CARSWGISGANVLTF. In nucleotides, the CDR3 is TGTGCCAGGTCCTGGGGGATTTCTGGGGCCAACGTCCTGACTTTC.

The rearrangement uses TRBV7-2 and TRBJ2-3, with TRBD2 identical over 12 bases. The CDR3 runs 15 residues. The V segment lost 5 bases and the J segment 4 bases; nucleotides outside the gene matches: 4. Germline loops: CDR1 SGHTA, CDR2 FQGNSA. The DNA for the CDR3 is TGTGCCAGCAGCCAGCTAGCGGGAGGGCCAGATACGCAGTATTTT. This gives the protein CASSQLAGGPDTQYF.

The DNA for the CDR3 is TGTGCCAGCAGCTCCGTGTCCTACGAGCAGTACTTC. It translates to CASSSVSYEQYF. The chain combines TRBV7-9 with TRBJ2-7; D not resolved. From germline, CDR1 is SEHNR and CDR2 FQNEAQ (reference sequence). The CDR3 consists of 12 residues. Trimming pared 4 bases from V and 1 base from J, leaving 5 bases between.

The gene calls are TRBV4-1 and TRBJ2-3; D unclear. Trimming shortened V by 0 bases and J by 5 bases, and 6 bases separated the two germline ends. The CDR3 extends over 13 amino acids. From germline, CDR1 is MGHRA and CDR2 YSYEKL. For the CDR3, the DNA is TGCGCCAGCAGCCAAGATCGAGTAGATACGCAGTATTTT. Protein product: CASSQDRVDTQYF.

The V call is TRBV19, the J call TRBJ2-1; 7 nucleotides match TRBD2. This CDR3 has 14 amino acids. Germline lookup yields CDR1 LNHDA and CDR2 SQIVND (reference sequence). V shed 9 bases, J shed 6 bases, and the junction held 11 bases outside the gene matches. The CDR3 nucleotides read TGTGCCAGCACCGTAGCTCGGGGGGTCAATGAGCAGTTCTTC. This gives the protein CASTVARGVNEQFF.

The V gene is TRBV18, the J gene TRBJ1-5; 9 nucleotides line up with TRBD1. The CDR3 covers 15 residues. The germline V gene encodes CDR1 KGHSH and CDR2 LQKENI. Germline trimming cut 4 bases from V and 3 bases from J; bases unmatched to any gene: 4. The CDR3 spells CASSQGTGNNQPQHF. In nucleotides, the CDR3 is TGTGCCAGCTCACAAGGGACAGGGAACAATCAGCCCCAGCATTTT.

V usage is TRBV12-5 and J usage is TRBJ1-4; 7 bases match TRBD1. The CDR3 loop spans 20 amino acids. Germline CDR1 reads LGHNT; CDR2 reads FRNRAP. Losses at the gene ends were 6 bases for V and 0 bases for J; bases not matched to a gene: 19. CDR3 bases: TGTGCTAGTGGCCTTCCGACCCGGGACAGTCATGTTGCAACTAATGAAAAACTGTTTTTT. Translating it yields CASGLPTRDSHVATNEKLFF.

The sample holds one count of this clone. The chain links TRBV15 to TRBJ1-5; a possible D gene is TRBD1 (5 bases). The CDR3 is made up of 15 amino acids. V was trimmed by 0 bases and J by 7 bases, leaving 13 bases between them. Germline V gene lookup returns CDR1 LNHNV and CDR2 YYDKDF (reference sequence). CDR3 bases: TGTGCCACCAGCAGAGATACACACCCAGGGCAGCCCCAGCATTTT. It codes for CATSRDTHPGQPQHF.